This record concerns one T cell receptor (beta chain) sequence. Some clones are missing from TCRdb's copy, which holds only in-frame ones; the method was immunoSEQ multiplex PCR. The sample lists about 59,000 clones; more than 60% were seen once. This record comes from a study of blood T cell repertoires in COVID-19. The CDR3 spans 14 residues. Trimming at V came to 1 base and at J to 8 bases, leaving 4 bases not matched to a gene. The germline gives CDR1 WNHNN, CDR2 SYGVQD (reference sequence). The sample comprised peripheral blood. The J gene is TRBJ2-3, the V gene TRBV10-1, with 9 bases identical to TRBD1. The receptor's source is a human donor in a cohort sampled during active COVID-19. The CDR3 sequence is CASSELGQGATQYF. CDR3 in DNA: TGCGCCAGCAGTGAGTTGGGACAGGGCGCTACGCAGTATTTT.